This is a list of T cell receptor beta chains from one sample in a study of cytomegalovirus exposure and HLA in healthy donors. Produced via immunoSEQ multiplex PCR; TCRdb's table is partial and in-frame only. The sample consists of 75,000 to 90,000 clones, about four fifths of them appearing once. The sample consisted of PBMCs. These receptors originate from a male donor in good health and CMV-seropositive. CDR3s include the opening cysteine and the closing phenylalanine or tryptophan. The D gene is left open where the match is weak. Rows may omit the clone size; those that give it use once, few, many or a size class.

>TRBV5-1|-|-|TRBJ2-5
TGCGCCAGCACTATCGCTACAGGGCCTGGGGAGACCCAGTACTTC
CASTIATGPGETQYF
>TRBV20-1|-|-|TRBJ2-5
TGCAGTGCTAGAGATTATCAGACCCAGTACTTC
CSARDYQTQYF
>TRBV4-2|TRBD1|-|TRBJ1-6
TGTGCCAGCAGCCCGGACAGGGATAATTCACCCCTCCACTTT
CASSPDRDNSPLHF
>TRBV9|-|-|TRBJ2-1
TGTGCCAGCAGCTTAAGCCACCTGACAGGACGTGAGCAGTTCTTC
CASSLSHLTGREQFF
>TRBV5-4|TRBD1|-|TRBJ1-1
TGTGCCAGCAGCTCGGGACAGGGGTACACTGAAGCTTTCTTT
CASSSGQGYTEAFF
>TRBV9|TRBD2|-|TRBJ2-1
TGTGCCAGCAGTCCCCCTGGGGAGGGGAATGAGCAGTTCTTC
CASSPPGEGNEQFF
>TRBV27|-|-|TRBJ1-2
TGTGCCAGCAGTGCAGGGTATAGCTATGGCTACACCTTC
CASSAGYSYGYTF
>TRBV5-1|TRBD2|few|TRBJ2-7
TGCGCCAGCAGCTTGAGGCGGGGGGTCCTAGCGGGTGCGGTCGAGCAGTACTTC
CASSLRRGVLAGAVEQYF
>TRBV7-2|-|-|TRBJ1-2
TGTGCCAGCAGCTTAGCTTCGACAGAAGTCTATGGCTACACCTTC
CASSLASTEVYGYTF
>TRBV5-1|TRBD2|-|TRBJ2-2
TGCGCCAGCAGCCCCCTTAGCGGGATACCCGGGGAGCTGTTTTTT
CASSPLSGIPGELFF
>TRBV7-6|TRBD1|-|TRBJ1-1
TGTGCCAGCAGCTTAGCGCCCGCGACAGGGGTCTCTGAAGCTTTCTTT
CASSLAPATGVSEAFF
>TRBV5-1|-|-|TRBJ2-7
TGCGCCAGCCGACCGATGCGGGACAGTTTTTTCTACGAGCAGTACTTC
CASRPMRDSFFYEQYF
>TRBV27|TRBD1|-|TRBJ2-1
TGTGCCAGCAGTTTGACAGGGAATTACAATGAGCAGTTCTTC
CASSLTGNYNEQFF
>TRBV12-5|-|-|TRBJ2-1
TGTGCTAGTGCCCAGCGTAGGGGGAGCTTGAATGAGCAGTTCTTC
CASAQRRGSLNEQFF
>TRBV28|-|-|TRBJ2-1
TGTGCCAGCAACGAGCTGCGGGGCCGCAATGAGCAGTTCTTC
CASNELRGRNEQFF
>TRBV5-1|TRBD1|-|TRBJ2-5
TGCGCCAGCAGCTTGGAAGGGACAGAAGAGACCCAGTACTTC
CASSLEGTEETQYF
>TRBV6-5|TRBD1|-|TRBJ1-2
TGTGCCAGCAGTTTACACCCCCGACAGGGCATATATGGCTACACCTTC
CASSLHPRQGIYGYTF
>TRBV28|-|-|TRBJ2-5
TGTGCCAGCAAGGGGTGGGAACCCCAAGAGACCCAGTACTTC
CASKGWEPQETQYF
>TRBV27|TRBD1|-|TRBJ1-1
TGTGCCGGGACAGGGGACGATCGTGTCGAAGCTTTCTTT
CAGTGDDRVEAFF
>TRBV28|-|-|TRBJ1-1
TGTGCCAGCAGTTTCGGGAGGCTGGGCACTGAAGCTTTCTTT
CASSFGRLGTEAFF
>TRBV18|-|-|TRBJ2-7
TGTGCCAGCTCACAATCACGGAGCTCCTACGAGCAGTACTTC
CASSQSRSSYEQYF
>TRBV5-1|TRBD1|-|TRBJ2-6
TGCGCCAGCAGCTTGATTTCACCGGGACAGGGGGGAGGGGCCAACGTCCTGACTTTC
CASSLISPGQGGGANVLTF
>TRBV30|TRBD1|-|TRBJ2-7
TGTGCCTGGAGCGACGTGACAGGGCTAACCTACGAGCAGTACTTC
CAWSDVTGLTYEQYF
>TRBV11-3|TRBD1|-|TRBJ1-6
TGTGCCAGCAGCTTAGCGGGGGGGAGACAGGGCTTGTCACCCCTCCACTTT
CASSLAGGRQGLSPLHF
>TRBV9|-|-|TRBJ1-3
TGTGCCAGCAGCTTCGGGAGCTCTGGAAACACCATATATTTT
CASSFGSSGNTIYF
>TRBV5-5|-|-|TRBJ2-2
TGTGCCAGCAGCTTGCTTATAGGGGGAATGAACACCGGGGAGCTGTTTTTT
CASSLLIGGMNTGELFF
>TRBV27|TRBD2|-|TRBJ2-1
TGTGCCAGCACTGCGGCAGGGAGGGTAAATGAGCAGTTCTTC
CASTAAGRVNEQFF
>TRBV6-5|TRBD1|-|TRBJ1-1
TGTGCCAGCACCCCGACAGGGGCCACTGAAGCTTTCTTT
CASTPTGATEAFF
>TRBV13|TRBD1|-|TRBJ1-1
TGTGCCAGCAGCTTACCGGGACAGTGTGAAGCTTTCTTT
CASSLPGQCEAFF
>TRBV18|TRBD1|-|TRBJ1-1
TGTGCCAGCTCGCCGGGACAGGGAGGAGCTTTCTTT
CASSPGQGGAFF
>TRBV5-1|-|once|TRBJ1-3
TGCGCCAGCAGCCCGACGACAGGCTGGGGTGGAAACACCATATATTTT
CASSPTTGWGGNTIYF
>TRBV11-2|-|-|TRBJ2-7
TGTGCCAGCAGCACTGTAACAGGACAGCGCGAGCAGTACTTC
CASSTVTGQREQYF
>TRBV6-1|TRBD2|-|TRBJ2-1
TGTGCCAGCGTTCTAGCGGCTCAGTTCTTC
CASVLAAQFF
>TRBV7-8|-|-|TRBJ1-2
TGTGCCAGCAAGGGGAAGGAGTCGGGTTATGGCTACACCTTC
CASKGKESGYGYTF
>TRBV2|-|-|TRBJ1-1
TGTGCCAGCAGATTAGAGGGGAACACTGAAGCTTTCTTT
CASRLEGNTEAFF
>TRBV7-2|TRBD1|-|TRBJ2-7
TGTGCCAGCAGCTCACAGGGGGCGGGCTACGAGCAGTACTTC
CASSSQGAGYEQYF
>TRBV6-1|-|-|TRBJ2-7
TGTGCCAGCAGTGTCCTCGGTGACGAGCAGTACTTC
CASSVLGDEQYF
>TRBV10-3|-|few|TRBJ1-2
TGTGCCATCAGCGAGGGGTTAGGACTGGAGGGTGGCTACACCTTC
CAISEGLGLEGGYTF
>TRBV27|-|once|TRBJ2-1
TGTGCCAGCAGTTTGGGCGGACTCGTTATCCGGCAGTTCTTC
CASSLGGLVIRQFF
>TRBV19|-|-|TRBJ1-2
TGTGCCAGTAGTCCCCGTGAGAGTACCCCGTTCTATGGCTACACCTTC
CASSPRESTPFYGYTF
>TRBV6-5|-|once|TRBJ2-3
TGTGCCAGCAGTTACTCCCCTAGCACAGATACGCAGTATTTT
CASSYSPSTDTQYF